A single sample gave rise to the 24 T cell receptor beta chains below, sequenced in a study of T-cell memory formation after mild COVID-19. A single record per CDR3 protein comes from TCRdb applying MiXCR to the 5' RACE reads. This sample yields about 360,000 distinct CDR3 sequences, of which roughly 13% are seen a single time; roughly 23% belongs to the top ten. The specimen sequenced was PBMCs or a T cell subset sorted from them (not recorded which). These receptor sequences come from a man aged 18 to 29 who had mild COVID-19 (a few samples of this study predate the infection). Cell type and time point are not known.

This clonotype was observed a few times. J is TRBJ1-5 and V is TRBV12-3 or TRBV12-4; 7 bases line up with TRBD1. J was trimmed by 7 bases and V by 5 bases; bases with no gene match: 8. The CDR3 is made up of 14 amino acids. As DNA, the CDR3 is TGTGCCAGCAGTAGCACGACAGGGAGACAGCCCCAGCATTTT. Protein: CASSSTTGRQPQHF.

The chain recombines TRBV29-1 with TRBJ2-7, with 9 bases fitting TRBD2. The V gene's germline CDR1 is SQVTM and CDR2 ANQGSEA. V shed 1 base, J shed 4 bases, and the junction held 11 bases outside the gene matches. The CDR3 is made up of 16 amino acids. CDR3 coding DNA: TGCAGCGTTGAAGTGGGTTCTAGCGGGGATAATTACGAGCAGTACTTC. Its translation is CSVEVGSSGDNYEQYF.

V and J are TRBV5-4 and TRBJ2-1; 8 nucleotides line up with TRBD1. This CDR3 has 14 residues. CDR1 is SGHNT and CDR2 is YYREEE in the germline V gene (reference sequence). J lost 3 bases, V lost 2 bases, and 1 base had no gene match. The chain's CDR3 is CASSLQGDYNEQFF. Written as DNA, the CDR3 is TGTGCCAGCAGCTTACAGGGGGACTACAATGAGCAGTTCTTC. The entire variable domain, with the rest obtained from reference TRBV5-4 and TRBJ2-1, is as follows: ETGVTQSPTHLIKTRGQQVTLRCSSQSGHNTVSWYQQALGQGPQFIFQYYREEENGRGNFPPRFSGLQFPNYSSELNVNALELDDSALYLCASSLQGDYNEQFFGPGTRLTVL.

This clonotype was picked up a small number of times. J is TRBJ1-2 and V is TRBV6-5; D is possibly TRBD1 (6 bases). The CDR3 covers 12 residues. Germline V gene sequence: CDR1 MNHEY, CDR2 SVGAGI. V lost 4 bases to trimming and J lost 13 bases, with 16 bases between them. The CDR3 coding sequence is TGTGCCAGCAGTTCACCCCGGGGGCTCGGCACCTTC. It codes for CASSSPRGLGTF.

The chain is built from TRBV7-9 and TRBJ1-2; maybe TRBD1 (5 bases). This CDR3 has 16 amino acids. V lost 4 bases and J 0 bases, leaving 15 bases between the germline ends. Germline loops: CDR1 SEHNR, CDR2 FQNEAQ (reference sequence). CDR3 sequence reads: CASSSEWGLANYGYTF. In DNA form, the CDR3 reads TGTGCCAGCAGCTCTGAGTGGGGACTAGCTAACTATGGCTACACCTTC.

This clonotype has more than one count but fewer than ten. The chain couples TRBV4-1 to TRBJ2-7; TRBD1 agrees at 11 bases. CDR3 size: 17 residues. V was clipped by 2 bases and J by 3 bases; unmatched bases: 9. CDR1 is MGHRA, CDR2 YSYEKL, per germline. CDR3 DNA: TGCGCCAGCAGCCAACGATATCGGACAGGGGGCCACTACGAGCAGTACTTC. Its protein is CASSQRYRTGGHYEQYF.

The CDR3 nucleotides are TGTGCCATCACCACCGGCTATGGCTACACCTTC. This translates into CAITTGYGYTF. The chain joins TRBV7-2 to TRBJ1-2; D uncertain. Germline CDR1 SGHTA, CDR2 FQGNSA. This CDR3 region has 11 residues. Trimming left V 10 bases short and J 4 bases short, with 10 bases between.

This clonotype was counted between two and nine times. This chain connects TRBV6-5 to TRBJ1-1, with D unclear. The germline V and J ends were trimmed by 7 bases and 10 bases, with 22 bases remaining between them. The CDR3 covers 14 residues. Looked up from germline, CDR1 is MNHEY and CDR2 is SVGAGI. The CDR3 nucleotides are TGTGCCAGCATACCGATGGCCGGACGTGAGGGAGCTTTCTTT. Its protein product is CASIPMAGREGAFF.

CDR3 in amino acids: CASRLPGLSNQPQHF. The CDR3 nucleotides are TGTGCCAGTAGGCTTCCGGGGTTAAGCAATCAGCCCCAGCATTTT. This chain uses TRBV19 with TRBJ1-5; D not resolved. Germline V lookup: CDR1 LNHDA, CDR2 SQIVND (reference sequence). The CDR3 contains 15 residues. V was cut by 6 bases and J by 1 base, with 13 bases left in between.

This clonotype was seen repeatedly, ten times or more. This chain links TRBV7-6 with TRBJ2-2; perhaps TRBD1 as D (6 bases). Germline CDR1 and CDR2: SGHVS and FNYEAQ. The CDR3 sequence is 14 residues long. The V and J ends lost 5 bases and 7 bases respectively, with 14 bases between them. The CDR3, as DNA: TGTGCCAGCAGCCGAGTCCAGGGGTACGGGGAGCTGTTTTTT. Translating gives CASSRVQGYGELFF.

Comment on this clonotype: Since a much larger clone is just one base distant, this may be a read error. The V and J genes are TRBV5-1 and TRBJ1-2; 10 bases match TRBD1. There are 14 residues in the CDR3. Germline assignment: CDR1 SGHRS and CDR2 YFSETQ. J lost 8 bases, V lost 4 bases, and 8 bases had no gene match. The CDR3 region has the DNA TGCGCCAGCAGCGACGTGGGACAGGGGAGCGGCTACACCTTC. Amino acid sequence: CASSDVGQGSGYTF.

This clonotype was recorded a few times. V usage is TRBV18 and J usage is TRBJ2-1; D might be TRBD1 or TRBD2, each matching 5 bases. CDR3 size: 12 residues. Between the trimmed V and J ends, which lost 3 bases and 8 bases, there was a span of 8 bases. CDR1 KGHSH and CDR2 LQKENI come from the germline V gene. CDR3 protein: CASSPPGHEQFF. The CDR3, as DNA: TGTGCCAGCTCACCGCCGGGGCATGAGCAGTTCTTC.

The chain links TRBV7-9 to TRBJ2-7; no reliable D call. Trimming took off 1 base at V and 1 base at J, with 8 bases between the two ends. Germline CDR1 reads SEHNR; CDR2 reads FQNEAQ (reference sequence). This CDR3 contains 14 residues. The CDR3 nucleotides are TGTGCCAGCAGCTTAGGGGGTGTTTCCTACGAGCAGTACGTC. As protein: CASSLGGVSYEQYV.

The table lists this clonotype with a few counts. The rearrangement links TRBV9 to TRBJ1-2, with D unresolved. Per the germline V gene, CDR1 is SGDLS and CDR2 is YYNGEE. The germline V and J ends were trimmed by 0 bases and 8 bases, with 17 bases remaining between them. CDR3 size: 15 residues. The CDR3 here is CASSVESSNWSGYTF. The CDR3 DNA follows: TGTGCCAGCAGCGTAGAGAGTTCCAATTGGAGCGGCTACACCTTC.

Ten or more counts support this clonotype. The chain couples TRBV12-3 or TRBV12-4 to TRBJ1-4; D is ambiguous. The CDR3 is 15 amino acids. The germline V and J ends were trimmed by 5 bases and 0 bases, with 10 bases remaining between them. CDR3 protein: CASSPPGTTNEKLFF. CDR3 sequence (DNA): TGTGCCAGCAGTCCCCCAGGAACAACTAATGAAAAACTGTTTTTT.

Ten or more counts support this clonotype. CDR3 residues: CASSYAHGGVDEQFF. As DNA, the CDR3 is TGTGCCAGCAGTTACGCCCACGGGGGGGTCGATGAGCAGTTCTTC. The J gene is TRBJ2-1, the V gene TRBV6-5, with 8 nucleotides matching TRBD2. The V segment lost 2 bases and the J segment 8 bases; nucleotides outside the gene matches: 8. The germline V gene has CDR1 MNHEY and CDR2 SVGAGI. The CDR3 totals 15 residues.

CDR3 residues: CASSSSGGGGVWETQYF. For the CDR3, the DNA is TGTGCCAGCAGCTCATCGGGCGGGGGGGGCGTTTGGGAGACCCAGTACTTC. The rearrangement links TRBV12-3 or TRBV12-4 to TRBJ2-5, with 9 bases identical to TRBD2. This CDR3 comprises 17 residues. Trimming took 6 bases from V and 5 from J; bases not matched to a gene: 16.

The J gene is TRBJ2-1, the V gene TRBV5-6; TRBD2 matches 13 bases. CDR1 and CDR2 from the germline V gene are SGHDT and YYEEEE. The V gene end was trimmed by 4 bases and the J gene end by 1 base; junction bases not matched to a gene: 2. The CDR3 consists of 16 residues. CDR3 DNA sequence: TGTGCCAGCAGCATGACTAGCGGGGGGTCCTACAATGAGCAGTTCTTC. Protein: CASSMTSGGSYNEQFF.

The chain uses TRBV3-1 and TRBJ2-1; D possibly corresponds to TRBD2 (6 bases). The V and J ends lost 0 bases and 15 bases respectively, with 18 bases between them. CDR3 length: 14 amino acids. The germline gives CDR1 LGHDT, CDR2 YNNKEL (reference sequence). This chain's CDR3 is CASSQDVSRGLLFF. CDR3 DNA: TGTGCCAGCAGCCAAGACGTTTCCCGGGGGTTGCTGTTCTTC.

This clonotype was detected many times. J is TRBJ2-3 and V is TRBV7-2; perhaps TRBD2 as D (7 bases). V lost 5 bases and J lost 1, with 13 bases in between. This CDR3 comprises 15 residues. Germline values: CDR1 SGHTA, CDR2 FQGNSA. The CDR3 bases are TGTGCCAGCAGCCTAGGGGGGGGACGCACAGATACGCAGTATTTT. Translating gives CASSLGGGRTDTQYF.

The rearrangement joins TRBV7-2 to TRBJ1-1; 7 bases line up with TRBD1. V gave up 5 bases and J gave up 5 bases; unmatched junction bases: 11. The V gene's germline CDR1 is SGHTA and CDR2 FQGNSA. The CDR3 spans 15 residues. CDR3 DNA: TGTGCCAGCAGCCCAGCGGGACAGCGCCTGACTGAAGCTTTCTTT. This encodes CASSPAGQRLTEAFF. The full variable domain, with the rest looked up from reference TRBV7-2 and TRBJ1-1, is GAGVSQSPSNKVTEKGKDVELRCDPISGHTALYWYRQSLGQGLEFLIYFQGNSAPDKSGLPSDRFSAERTGGSVSTLTIQRTQQEDSAVYLCASSPAGQRLTEAFFGQGTRLTVV.

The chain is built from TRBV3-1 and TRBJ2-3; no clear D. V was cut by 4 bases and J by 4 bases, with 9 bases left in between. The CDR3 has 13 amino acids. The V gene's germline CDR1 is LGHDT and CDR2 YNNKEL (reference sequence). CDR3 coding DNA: TGTGCCAGCAGCCGTGGGCTCGCAGATACGCAGTATTTT. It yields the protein CASSRGLADTQYF.

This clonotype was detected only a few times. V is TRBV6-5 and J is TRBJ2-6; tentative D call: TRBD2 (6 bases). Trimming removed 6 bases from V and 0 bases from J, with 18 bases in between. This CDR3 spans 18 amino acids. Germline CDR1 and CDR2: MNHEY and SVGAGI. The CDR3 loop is CASSRGPGVYSGANVLTF. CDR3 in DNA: TGTGCCAGCAGCCGCGGCCCGGGGGTCTACTCTGGGGCCAACGTCCTGACTTTC.

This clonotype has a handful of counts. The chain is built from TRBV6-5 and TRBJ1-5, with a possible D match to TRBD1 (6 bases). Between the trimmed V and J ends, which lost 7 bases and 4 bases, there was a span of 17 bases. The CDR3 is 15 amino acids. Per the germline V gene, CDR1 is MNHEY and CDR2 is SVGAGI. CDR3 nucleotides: TGTGCCAGCACCCCCGGGGGCGGCCTAAATCAGCCCCAGCATTTT. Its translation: CASTPGGGLNQPQHF.